Here is one T cell receptor beta chain with its context. Its antigen is unknown. Per the original data handling: Out-of-frame sequences were removed, leaving some 2 million distinct TCRbeta sequences. The data were produced by immunoSEQ multiplex PCR, yet TCRdb's version contains in-frame clones alone and is incomplete. V, J and clone size reflect that table, while D and trimming were determined from the DNA. The table lists 75,000 to 90,000 clones, 80% of them singletons. This sample was taken from a study of memory CD4+ T cells and cytomegalovirus serostatus. The sort gate was single viable CD3+CD4+CD8-CD45RO+ cells for memory CD4+ T cells. V dropped 5 bases and J dropped 1 base, with 14 bases sitting between them. There are 15 residues in the CDR3. Germline V gives CDR1 SEHNR, CDR2 FQNEAQ (reference sequence). Study outcomes and limitations: A US-trained random forest predicted CMV serostatus with median AUC around 0.9.

The clonotype was recovered from an adult in good health and CMV-seronegative. The chain joins TRBV7-9 to TRBJ1-1; D is ambiguous. The sample taken for sequencing was memory CD4+ T cells from blood. In DNA form, the CDR3 reads TGTGCCAGCAGCCCCCGCGGGGTGGGGAACACTGAAGCTTTCTTT. Amino acid sequence: CASSPRGVGNTEAFF.